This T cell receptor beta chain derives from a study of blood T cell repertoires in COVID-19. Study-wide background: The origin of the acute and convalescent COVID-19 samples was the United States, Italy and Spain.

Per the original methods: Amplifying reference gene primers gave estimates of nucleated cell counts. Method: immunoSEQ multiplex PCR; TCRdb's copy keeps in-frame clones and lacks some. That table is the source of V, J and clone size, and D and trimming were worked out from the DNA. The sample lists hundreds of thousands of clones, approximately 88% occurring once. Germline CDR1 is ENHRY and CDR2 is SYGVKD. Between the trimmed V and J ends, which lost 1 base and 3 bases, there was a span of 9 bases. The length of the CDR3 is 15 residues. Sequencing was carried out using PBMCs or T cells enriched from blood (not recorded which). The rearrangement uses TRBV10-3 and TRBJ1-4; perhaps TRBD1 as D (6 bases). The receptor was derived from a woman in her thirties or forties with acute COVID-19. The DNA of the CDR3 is TGTGCCATCAGTGAGTACAAGGGGGCTAATGAAAAACTGTTTTTT. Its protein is CAISEYKGANEKLFF.